This T cell receptor (beta chain) was recorded in a study of T cell responses to AZD1222 COVID-19 vaccine. Some clones are missing from TCRdb's copy, which holds only in-frame ones; the method was immunoSEQ multiplex PCR. The sample has about 55,000 clones; approximately 84% are singletons. This CDR3 comprises 14 residues. This TCR was recovered from an adult in good health. The rearrangement uses TRBV12-2 and TRBJ2-5; the listed D gene, TRBD2, was not tested against the DNA. TRBV12-2 is designated a pseudogene. Sequences were derived from peripheral blood, sampled on day 0 of AZD1222 vaccination. As DNA, the CDR3 is TGTGCAAGTCGCTTAGTTCGAGGGCCCAAGACCCAGTACTTC. Protein sequence: CASRLVRGPKTQYF.